This TCR beta chain was obtained from a study of shared clonotypes between healthy human individuals. Study-wide results and limits: Clonotype sharing among donors was thought likely to change with sequencing depth.

This table comes from immunoSEQ multiplex PCR, and its TCRdb copy is limited to in-frame clones, with some not included. The data contain 2 million to 2.5 million clones, approximately 96% of them singletons. The CDR3 runs 11 residues. Germline V gene data show CDR1 as GTSNPN and CDR2 as SVGIG (reference sequence). The split of CD4+ cells yielded CD45RA+ naive and CD45RA-negative memory subsets. On this clone itself: Its antigen is currently unknown.

Material: naive CD4+ T cells sorted from blood. Subset noted: CD45RA+ positively selected. This receptor was obtained from a young man in good health. The J gene is TRBJ1-2, the V gene TRBV30; no definite D call. CDR3 sequence (DNA): TGTGTAGTCGTCGCTAACTATGGCTACACCTTC. It codes for CVVVANYGYTF.